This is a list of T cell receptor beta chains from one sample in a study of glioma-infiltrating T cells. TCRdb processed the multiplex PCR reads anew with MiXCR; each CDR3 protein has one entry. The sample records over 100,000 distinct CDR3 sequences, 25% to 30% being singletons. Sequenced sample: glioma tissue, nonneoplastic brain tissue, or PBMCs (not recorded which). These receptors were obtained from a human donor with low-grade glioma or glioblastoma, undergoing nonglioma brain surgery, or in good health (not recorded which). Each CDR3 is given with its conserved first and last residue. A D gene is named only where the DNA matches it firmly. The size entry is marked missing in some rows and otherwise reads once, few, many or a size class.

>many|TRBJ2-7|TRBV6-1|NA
TGTGCCAGCAGTTCCCCCGGAGGCTACTACGAGCAGTACTTC
CASSSPGGYYEQYF
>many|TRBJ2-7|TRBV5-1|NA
TGCGCCAGCAGCTCCTACTCCTACGAGCAGTACTTC
CASSSYSYEQYF
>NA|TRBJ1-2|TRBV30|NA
TGTGCCTGGAGTGTTAAGTTAGTCGGCAGCTACACCTTC
CAWSVKLVGSYTF
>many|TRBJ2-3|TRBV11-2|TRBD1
TGTGCCAGCAGCTTCTTTCTTCCCGGGACAGGGGGTACAGATACGCAGTATTTT
CASSFFLPGTGGTDTQYF
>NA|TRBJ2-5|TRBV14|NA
TGTGCCAGCAGCCGAACGGAGACCCAGTACTTC
CASSRTETQYF
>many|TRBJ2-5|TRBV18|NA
TGTGCCAGCTCACAGTACCAAGAGACCCAGTACTTC
CASSQYQETQYF
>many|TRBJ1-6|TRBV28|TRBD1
TGTGCCAGCAGTTTGGGACAGGCCGGCTTTTATAATTCACCCCTCCACTTT
CASSLGQAGFYNSPLHF
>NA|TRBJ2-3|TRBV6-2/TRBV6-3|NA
TGTGCCAGCAGTTACCAGGGAGTGGGGACAGATACGCAGTATTTT
CASSYQGVGTDTQYF
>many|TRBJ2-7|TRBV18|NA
TGTGCCAGCTCACCACGCCCCGGGGAAACCGGCTACGAGCAGTACTTC
CASSPRPGETGYEQYF
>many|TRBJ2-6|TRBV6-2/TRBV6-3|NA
TGTGCCAGCACTAGGGCAGTAACCTCTGGGGCCAACGTCCTGACTTTC
CASTRAVTSGANVLTF
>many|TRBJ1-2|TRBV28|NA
TGTGCCAGCAGCTCCCCAAACCACTATGGCTACACCTTC
CASSSPNHYGYTF
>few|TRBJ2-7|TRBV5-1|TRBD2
TGCGCCAGCAGTTCTCTAGCGGGTTCCTCCTACGAGCAGTACTTC
CASSSLAGSSYEQYF
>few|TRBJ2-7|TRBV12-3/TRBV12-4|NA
TGTGCCAGCAGCCTGAGGCTCTACGAGCAGTACTTC
CASSLRLYEQYF
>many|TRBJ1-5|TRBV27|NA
TGTGCCAGCAGCCCATCTCGGGCGATGGGCAATCAGCCCCAGCATTTT
CASSPSRAMGNQPQHF
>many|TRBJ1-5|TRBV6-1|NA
TGTGCCAGCAAAGGTGGCACATACAATCAGCCCCAGCATTTT
CASKGGTYNQPQHF
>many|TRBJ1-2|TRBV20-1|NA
TGCAGTGCTAGAGATGCTAGACAGGCCGTGGGATATGGCTACACCTTC
CSARDARQAVGYGYTF
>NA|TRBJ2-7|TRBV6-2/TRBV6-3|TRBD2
TGTGCCAGCAGTTACTCGAGCAGTGGTAGCGGGAGCGGAGAGCAGTACTTC
CASSYSSSGSGSGEQYF
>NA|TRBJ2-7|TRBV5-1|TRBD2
TGCGCCAGCAGCTTACTAGCGGGGCCCACCTACGGGCAGTACTTC
CASSLLAGPTYGQYF
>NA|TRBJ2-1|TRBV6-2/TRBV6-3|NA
TGTTCCAGTGCAGGGCGCCAGTTCAATGAGCACCTCTTC
CSSAGRQFNEHLF
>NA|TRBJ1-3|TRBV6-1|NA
TGTGCCAGCCGTATGTTATGGGGGAACACCATATATTTT
CASRMLWGNTIYF
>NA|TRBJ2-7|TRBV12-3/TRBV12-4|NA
TGTGCCAGCAGTCGAGCCTATTACGAGCAGTACTTC
CASSRAYYEQYF
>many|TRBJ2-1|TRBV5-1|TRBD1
TGCGCCAGCGCGGACAGGACAATTTCCTACAATGAGCAGTTCTTC
CASADRTISYNEQFF
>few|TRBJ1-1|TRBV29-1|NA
TGCAGCGTTGCTGAGGGGCGCAGGGGAGCTTTCTTT
CSVAEGRRGAFF
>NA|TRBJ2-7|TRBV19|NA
TGTGCCAGTAGTATAGACCTCTCCTACGAGCAGTACTTC
CASSIDLSYEQYF
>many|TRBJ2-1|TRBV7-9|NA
TGTGCCAGCAGCTTGGGGGGGCAGGATGAGCAGTTCTTC
CASSLGGQDEQFF
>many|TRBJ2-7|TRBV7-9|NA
TGTGCCAGCTCAAGGGGCTACGAGCAGTACTTC
CASSRGYEQYF
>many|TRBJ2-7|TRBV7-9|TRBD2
TGTGCCAGCAGCTTCCGGCTAGCGGGAAAATTGGGCTACGAGCAGTACTTC
CASSFRLAGKLGYEQYF
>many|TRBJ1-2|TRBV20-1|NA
TGCAGTGCTAGAGCAAGTTATAATCATGGCTACACCTTC
CSARASYNHGYTF
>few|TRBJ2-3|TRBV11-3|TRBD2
TGTGCCAGCAGCCCCAGACAGCGGGGGACCTCTTCGACGCAGTATTTT
CASSPRQRGTSSTQYF
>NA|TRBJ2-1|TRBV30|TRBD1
TGTGCCTGGAGTGTAAGACAGGGAAGGCGTGAGCAGTTCTTC
CAWSVRQGRREQFF
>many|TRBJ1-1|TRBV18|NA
TGTGCCAGCTCACTTCGACAAGGCTTGGACACTGAAGCTTTCTTT
CASSLRQGLDTEAFF
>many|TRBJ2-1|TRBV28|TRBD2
TGTGCCAGCAGACAGCCGGCGGGGGGTTACAATGAGCAGTTCTTC
CASRQPAGGYNEQFF
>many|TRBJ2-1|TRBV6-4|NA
TGTGCCAGCAGTGAAGAGGGGGGGGGTTACAATGAGCAGTTCTTC
CASSEEGGGYNEQFF
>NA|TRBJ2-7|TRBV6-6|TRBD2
TGTGCCAGCAGTTACCCTAGGACTAGCGGGTACGAGCAGTACTTC
CASSYPRTSGYEQYF
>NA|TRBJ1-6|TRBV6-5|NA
TGTGCCAGCAGTTACAAACAGGGTGGTAATTCATACCTCCTCTTT
CASSYKQGGNSYLLF
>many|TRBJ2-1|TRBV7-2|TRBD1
TGTGCCAGCGGGACAGGGCCGCGGAATGAGCAGTTCTTC
CASGTGPRNEQFF
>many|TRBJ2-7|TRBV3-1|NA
TGTGCCAGTGGACAGAGCTACGAGCAGTACTTC
CASGQSYEQYF
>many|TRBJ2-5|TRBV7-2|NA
TGTGCCAGCAGCCCGTTCCAGGGGACCCAGTACTTC
CASSPFQGTQYF
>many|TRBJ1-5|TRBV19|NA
TGTGCCAGTAGTATTCTCAGTAGCAATCAGCCCCAGCATTTT
CASSILSSNQPQHF
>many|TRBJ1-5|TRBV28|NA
TGTGCCAGCAGTCCTATTCGGGGGGGAAATAGCAATCAGCCCCAGCATTTT
CASSPIRGGNSNQPQHF
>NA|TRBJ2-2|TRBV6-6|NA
TGTGCCACCAGAGGGGCAGGGAGCGCCGCCGGGGAGCTGTTTTTT
CATRGAGSAAGELFF
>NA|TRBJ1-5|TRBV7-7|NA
TGTGCCAGCAGCTTAGCCGTCTGGGAGGGCCATCAGCCCAAGCATTTT
CASSLAVWEGHQPKHF